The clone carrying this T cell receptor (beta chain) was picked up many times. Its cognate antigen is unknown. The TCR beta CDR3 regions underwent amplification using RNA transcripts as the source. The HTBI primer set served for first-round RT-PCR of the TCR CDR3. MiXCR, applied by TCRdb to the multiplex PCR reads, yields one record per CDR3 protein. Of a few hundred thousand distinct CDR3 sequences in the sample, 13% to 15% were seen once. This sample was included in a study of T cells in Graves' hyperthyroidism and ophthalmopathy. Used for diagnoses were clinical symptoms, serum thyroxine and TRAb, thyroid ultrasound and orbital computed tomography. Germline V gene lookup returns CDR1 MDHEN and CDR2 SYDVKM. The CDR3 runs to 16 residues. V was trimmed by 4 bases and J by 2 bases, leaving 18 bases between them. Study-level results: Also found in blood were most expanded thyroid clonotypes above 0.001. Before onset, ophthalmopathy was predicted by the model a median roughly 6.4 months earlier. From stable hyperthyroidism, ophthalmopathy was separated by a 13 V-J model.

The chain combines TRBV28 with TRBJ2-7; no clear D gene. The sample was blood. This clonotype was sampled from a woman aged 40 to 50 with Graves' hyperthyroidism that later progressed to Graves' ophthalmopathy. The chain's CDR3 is CASSSPGSPKAYEQYF. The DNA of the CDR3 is TGTGCCAGCAGTTCTCCCGGGTCGCCGAAGGCCTACGAGCAGTACTTC. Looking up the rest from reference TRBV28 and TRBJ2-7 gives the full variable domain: DVKVTQSSRYLVKRTGEKVFLECVQDMDHENMFWYRQDPGLGLRLIYFSYDVKMKEKGDIPEGYSVSREKKERFSLILESASTNQTSMYLCASSSPGSPKAYEQYFGPGTRLTVT.